What follows describes a single TCR beta chain. Its antigen is as yet unknown. Cultured cells yielded isolated CD4+ T cells after approximately nine days. These data originate in a study of vaccination effects on CD4 cells after COVID-19. Study summary: Among convalescent patients, two provided samples 16 days and one week before vaccination.

V was clipped by 4 bases and J by 0 bases, with 17 bases between them. Germline V gives CDR1 SGHDT, CDR2 YYEEEE. The CDR3 is 17 residues long. Points from the study as a whole: Infection-derived and vaccine-derived clones contracted markedly late after vaccination.

Profiled with immunoSEQ multiplex PCR; TCRdb holds only in-frame clones, not every one. The sample lists 45,000 to 50,000 clones, around 76% seen once, with approximately 10% in the top ten. The sequence was obtained from a human donor who had a prior SARS-CoV-2 infection. The specimen comprised CD4+ T cells from PBMCs cultured without peptide, sampled before COVID-19 vaccination. This chain uses TRBV5-6 with TRBJ1-3; D is perhaps TRBD1 (6 bases). CDR3: CASSPAGDGGSGNTIYF. Written as DNA, the CDR3 is TGTGCCAGCAGCCCGGCAGGGGACGGGGGCTCTGGAAACACCATATATTTT.